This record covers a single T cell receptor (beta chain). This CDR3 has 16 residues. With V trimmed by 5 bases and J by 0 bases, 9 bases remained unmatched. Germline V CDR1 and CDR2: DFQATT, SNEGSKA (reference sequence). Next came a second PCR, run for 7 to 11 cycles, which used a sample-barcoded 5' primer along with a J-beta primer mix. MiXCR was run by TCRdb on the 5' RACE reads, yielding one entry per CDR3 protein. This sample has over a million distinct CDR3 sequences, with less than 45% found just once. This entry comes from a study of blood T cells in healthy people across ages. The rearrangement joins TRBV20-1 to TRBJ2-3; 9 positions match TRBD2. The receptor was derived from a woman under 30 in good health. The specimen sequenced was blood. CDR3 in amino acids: CSAGDLAGISTDTQYF. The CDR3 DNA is TGCAGTGCTGGGGACCTAGCGGGAATTAGCACAGATACGCAGTATTTT.